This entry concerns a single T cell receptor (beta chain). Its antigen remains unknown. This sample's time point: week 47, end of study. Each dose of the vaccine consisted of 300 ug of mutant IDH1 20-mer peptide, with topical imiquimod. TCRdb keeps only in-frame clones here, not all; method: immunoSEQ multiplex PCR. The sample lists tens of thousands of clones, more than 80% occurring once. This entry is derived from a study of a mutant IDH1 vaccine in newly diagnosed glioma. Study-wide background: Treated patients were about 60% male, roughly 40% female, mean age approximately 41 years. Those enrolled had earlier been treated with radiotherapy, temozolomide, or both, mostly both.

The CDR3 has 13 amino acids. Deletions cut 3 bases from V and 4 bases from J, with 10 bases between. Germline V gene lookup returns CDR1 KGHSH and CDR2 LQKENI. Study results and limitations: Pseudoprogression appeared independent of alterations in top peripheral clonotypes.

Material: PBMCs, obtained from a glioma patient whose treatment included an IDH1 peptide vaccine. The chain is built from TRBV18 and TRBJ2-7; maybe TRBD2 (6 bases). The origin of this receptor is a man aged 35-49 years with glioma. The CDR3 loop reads CASSPGGRYEQYF. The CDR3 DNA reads TGTGCCAGCTCACCCGGAGGGAGGTACGAGCAGTACTTC.